These 3 T cell receptor beta chains were all obtained from the same sample, sequenced in a study of glioma-infiltrating T cells. Using RNA template, CDR3s of TCR alpha and beta were amplified with iRepertoire arm-PCR. TCRdb re-analysed the multiplex PCR reads in MiXCR, keeping a single row per CDR3 protein. The sample holds 400,000 or so distinct CDR3 sequences; roughly two fifths are singletons and the top ten take around 13%. The sample was glioma tissue, nonneoplastic brain tissue, or PBMCs (not recorded which). The receptors were sampled from a human donor with low-grade glioma or glioblastoma, undergoing nonglioma brain surgery, or in good health (not recorded which).

This clonotype has a handful of counts. The CDR3 reads CSAPALGGNSPLHF. In DNA form, the CDR3 reads TGCAGTGCTCCAGCGCTGGGGGGTAATTCACCCCTCCACTTT. The V call is TRBV20-1, the J call TRBJ1-6, with D possibly TRBD1 on 5 matching bases. Germline V gene data show CDR1 as DFQATT and CDR2 as SNEGSKA (reference sequence). This CDR3 has 14 residues. Trimming removed 5 bases at V and 6 bases at J, with 14 bases between.

V gene TRBV28 combines with J gene TRBJ2-5; 11 nucleotides match TRBD2. CDR1 is MDHEN and CDR2 is SYDVKM in the germline V gene. The CDR3 totals 14 residues. Unmatched junction bases numbered 8, after V lost 6 bases and J lost 8 bases. In nucleotides, the CDR3 is TGTGCCAGCAGCCGCCGCGGGACTAGCGGAACCCAGTACTTC. Protein sequence: CASSRRGTSGTQYF. The entire variable domain, with the rest obtained from reference TRBV28 and TRBJ2-5, is as follows: DVKVTQSSRYLVKRTGEKVFLECVQDMDHENMFWYRQDPGLGLRLIYFSYDVKMKEKGDIPEGYSVSREKKERFSLILESASTNQTSMYLCASSRRGTSGTQYFGPGTRLLVL.

In its sample, this clonotype was seen many times. The chain links TRBV20-1 to TRBJ2-5; 7 bases are shared with TRBD1. Trimming cost V 4 bases and J 5 bases; bases outside gene matches: 10. The CDR3 has 14 amino acids. Germline values: CDR1 DFQATT, CDR2 SNEGSKA (reference sequence). The CDR3 DNA is TGCAGTGCTAACGCGAGGACAGGAGCGGAGACCCAGTACTTC. It is translated as CSANARTGAETQYF.